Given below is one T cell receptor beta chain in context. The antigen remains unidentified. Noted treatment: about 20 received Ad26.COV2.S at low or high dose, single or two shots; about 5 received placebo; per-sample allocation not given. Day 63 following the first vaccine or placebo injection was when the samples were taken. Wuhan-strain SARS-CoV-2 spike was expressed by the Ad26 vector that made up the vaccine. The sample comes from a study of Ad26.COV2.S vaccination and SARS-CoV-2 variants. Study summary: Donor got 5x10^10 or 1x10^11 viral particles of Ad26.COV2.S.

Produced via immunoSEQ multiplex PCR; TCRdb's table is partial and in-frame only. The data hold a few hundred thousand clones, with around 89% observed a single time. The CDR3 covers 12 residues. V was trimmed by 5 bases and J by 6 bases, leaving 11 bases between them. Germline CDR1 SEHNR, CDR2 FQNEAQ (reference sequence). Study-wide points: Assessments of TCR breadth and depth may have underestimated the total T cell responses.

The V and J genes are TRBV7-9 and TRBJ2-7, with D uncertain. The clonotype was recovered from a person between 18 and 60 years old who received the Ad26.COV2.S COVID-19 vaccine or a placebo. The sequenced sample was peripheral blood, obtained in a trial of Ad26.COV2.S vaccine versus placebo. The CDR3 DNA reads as TGTGCCAGCAGCCCACTAACACCCGAGCAGTACTTC. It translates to CASSPLTPEQYF.